There are a few counts of the clone carrying this T cell receptor beta chain. Its specificity is not known. The data were obtained in a study of T cells in Graves' hyperthyroidism and ophthalmopathy. Germline values: CDR1 MNHNS, CDR2 SASEGT. CDR3 length equals 16 residues. V lost 4 bases and J lost 0, with 13 bases in between. Regarding the study as a whole: Patients with ophthalmopathy were separated from those with stable hyperthyroidism by a 13 V-J model.

The source material, RNA transcripts, was used to amplify TCR beta CDR3 regions. During a first-round RT-PCR of the TCR CDR3, the HTBI primer set was used. TCRdb fed the multiplex PCR reads into MiXCR, producing one record per CDR3 protein. This table holds 400,000 to 550,000 distinct CDR3 sequences, 13% to 15% found once. The source is a young woman with Graves' hyperthyroidism. Sequenced sample: blood. This chain links TRBV6-1 with TRBJ1-5, with a tentative D call TRBD1 (6 bases). CDR3 bases: TGTGCCAGCAGTGTACAGGGAACATATAGCAATCAGCCCCAGCATTTT. It encodes CASSVQGTYSNQPQHF.